This T cell receptor (beta chain) was sequenced during a study of Ad26.COV2.S vaccination and SARS-CoV-2 variants. Study-wide results and limits: Vaccine and placebo recipients had comparable breadth of non-spike TCRs. Measures of TCR breadth and depth may have fallen short of total T cell responses. Spike-specific CD8+ and CD4+ T cell responses reportedly showed substantial breadth after vaccination.

Regarding this clone: Antigen unknown.

The treatment here: some 20 received Ad26.COV2.S at low or high dose, single or two shots; several received placebo; per-sample allocation not given. Day 63 after the first vaccine or placebo injection was the time point for sampling. Clones were read by immunoSEQ multiplex PCR, and TCRdb kept only the in-frame ones, dropping some. Of around 380,000 clones listed, 70% to 90% are singletons. The sequence came from a person aged 18-60 years who received the Ad26.COV2.S COVID-19 vaccine or a placebo. This specimen consisted of peripheral blood, obtained in a trial of Ad26.COV2.S vaccine versus placebo.

The CDR3 spells CSVNKEETQYF. DNA for the CDR3: TGCAGCGTTAACAAGGAGGAGACCCAGTACTTC. The chain joins TRBV29-1 to TRBJ2-5; D ambiguous. The CDR3 contains 11 residues. Per the germline V gene, CDR1 is SQVTM and CDR2 is ANQGSEA. V was shortened by 5 bases and J by 5 bases, with 9 bases between the two germline ends.